This is a list of T cell receptor beta chains from one sample in a study of blood T cell repertoires in COVID-19. The protocol was immunoSEQ multiplex PCR, while the TCRdb copy is restricted to in-frame clones and leaves out a portion. The repertoire holds 120,000 to 150,000 clones, with approximately 81% as singletons. Sequencing used peripheral blood. All receptors come from a human donor with acute or convalescent COVID-19. The donor label of this sample is uncertain. CDR3s include the opening cysteine and the closing phenylalanine or tryptophan. Fields, in order: V gene, J gene, clone size, D gene, CDR3 protein, CDR3 DNA. The D gene is left open where the match is weak. Only some rows state a clone size, as once, few, many or a class for expanded clones.

v_call: TRBV2
j_call: TRBJ1-1
clone_size: .
d_call: .
cdr3_aa: CASSAAAQLNTEAFF
cdr3_nt: TGTGCCAGCAGCGCTGCCGCTCAGTTAAACACTGAAGCTTTCTTT

v_call: TRBV3-1/TRBV3-2
j_call: TRBJ1-6
clone_size: once
d_call: TRBD1
cdr3_aa: CASSQAFPGQYNSPLHF
cdr3_nt: TGTGCCAGCAGCCAGGCCTTCCCGGGACAGTATAATTCACCCCTCCACTTT

v_call: TRBV3-1/TRBV3-2
j_call: TRBJ1-1
clone_size: .
d_call: .
cdr3_aa: CASSPSVNTEAFF
cdr3_nt: TGTGCCAGCAGCCCCTCGGTGAACACTGAAGCTTTCTTT

v_call: TRBV2
j_call: TRBJ1-6
clone_size: .
d_call: .
cdr3_aa: CASSETQENNSPLHF
cdr3_nt: TGTGCCAGCAGTGAAACGCAGGAAAATAATTCACCCCTCCACTTT

v_call: TRBV18
j_call: TRBJ1-6
clone_size: .
d_call: TRBD1
cdr3_aa: CASSVGQGVNSPLHF
cdr3_nt: TGTGCCAGCTCGGTCGGACAGGGTGTGAATTCACCCCTCCACTTT

v_call: TRBV7-2
j_call: TRBJ1-1
clone_size: .
d_call: TRBD1
cdr3_aa: CASSLARGQEAFF
cdr3_nt: TGTGCCAGCAGCTTAGCTAGGGGGCAGGAAGCTTTCTTT

v_call: TRBV5-4
j_call: TRBJ1-2
clone_size: .
d_call: TRBD1
cdr3_aa: CASSTGTGGMGYGYTF
cdr3_nt: TGTGCCAGCAGCACCGGGACAGGGGGCATGGGGTATGGCTACACCTTC

v_call: TRBV6-5
j_call: TRBJ1-5
clone_size: .
d_call: TRBD1
cdr3_aa: CASRRTGRNQPQHF
cdr3_nt: TGTGCCAGCAGACGGACAGGTCGCAATCAGCCCCAGCATTTT

v_call: TRBV2
j_call: TRBJ2-5
clone_size: .
d_call: TRBD2
cdr3_aa: CASSEAGLAGEETQYF
cdr3_nt: TGTGCCAGCAGTGAAGCGGGACTAGCGGGGGAAGAGACCCAGTACTTC

v_call: TRBV7-9
j_call: TRBJ1-2
clone_size: .
d_call: .
cdr3_aa: CASSPFLSGYTF
cdr3_nt: TGTGCCAGCAGCCCTTTTCTGAGTGGCTACACCTTC

v_call: TRBV6-4
j_call: TRBJ2-2
clone_size: .
d_call: TRBD1
cdr3_aa: CASRDREAGELFF
cdr3_nt: TGTGCCAGCAGGGACAGGGAGGCCGGGGAGCTGTTTTTT

v_call: TRBV7-9
j_call: TRBJ1-4
clone_size: .
d_call: .
cdr3_aa: CASSVRGMGEKLFF
cdr3_nt: TGTGCCAGCAGCGTACGGGGGATGGGGGAAAAACTGTTTTTT

v_call: TRBV5-4
j_call: TRBJ1-5
clone_size: .
d_call: .
cdr3_aa: CASSLGEGPQHF
cdr3_nt: TGTGCCAGCAGCTTGGGGGAGGGGCCCCAGCATTTT

v_call: TRBV7-2
j_call: TRBJ2-3
clone_size: .
d_call: .
cdr3_aa: CASSLARWDTQYF
cdr3_nt: TGTGCCAGCAGCCTGGCCCGTTGGGATACGCAGTATTTT

v_call: TRBV6-2/TRBV6-3
j_call: TRBJ2-1
clone_size: .
d_call: .
cdr3_aa: CASSLLSGNYNEQFF
cdr3_nt: TGTGCCAGCAGTTTACTTAGCGGTAACTACAATGAGCAGTTCTTC